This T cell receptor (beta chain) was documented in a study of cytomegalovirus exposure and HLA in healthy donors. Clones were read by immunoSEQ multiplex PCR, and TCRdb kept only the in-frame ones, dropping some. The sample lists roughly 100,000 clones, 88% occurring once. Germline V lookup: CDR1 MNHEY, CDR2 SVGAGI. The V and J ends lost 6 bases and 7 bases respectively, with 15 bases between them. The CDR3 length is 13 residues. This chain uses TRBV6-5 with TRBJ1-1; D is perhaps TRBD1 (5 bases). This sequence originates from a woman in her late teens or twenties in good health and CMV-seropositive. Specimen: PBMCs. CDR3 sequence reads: CASSLPGKGEAFF. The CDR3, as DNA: TGTGCCAGCAGCCTCCCAGGGAAGGGTGAAGCTTTCTTT.